The rows below give T cell receptor beta chains drawn from one sample of a study of T cell repertoires in cytomegalovirus infection. Via MiXCR, TCRdb re-called the reads, giving one row per CDR3 protein. The table records approximately 730,000 distinct CDR3 sequences, roughly 28% of them present only once. Their antigen targets remain unknown. The sample in question was cultured CD8+ T cells from PBMCs, obtained from culture after CMV antigen stimulation. These receptors originate from a human donor in good health (CMV status not recorded). Some clones in this sample may be carry-over from other donors' samples. Each CDR3 is given with its conserved first and last residue. The D gene is left open where the match is weak. Size is stated for part of the rows, as once, few or many counts, or as a class when the clone is expanded.

cdr3_length j_call clone_size d_call v_call cdr3_nt cdr3_aa
14 TRBJ1-6 NA TRBD1 TRBV6-2/TRBV6-3 TGTGCCAGCACCCCGGGACAGGGTAATTCACCCCTCCACTTT CASTPGQGNSPLHF
16 TRBJ1-5 few NA TRBV28 TGTGCCAGCAGTTTTACCCCGGCGTATAGCAATCAGCCCCAGCATTTT CASSFTPAYSNQPQHF
14 TRBJ2-3 NA NA TRBV5-3 TGTGCCAGCAGCTTGGATAGGTTCACAGATACGCAGTATTTT CASSLDRFTDTQYF
13 TRBJ2-5 NA NA TRBV12-3/TRBV12-4 TGTGCCAGCAGTTCGCGGCGTCGGGAGACCCAGTACTTC CASSSRRRETQYF
17 TRBJ2-4 NA NA TRBV3-1 TGTGCCAGCAGCCAAGAAGTGTACCGTCTAGCCAAAAACATTCAGTACTTC CASSQEVYRLAKNIQYF
18 TRBJ2-1 NA TRBD2 TRBV2 TGTGCCAGCATTGGGGGACTAGCGGGGGGGAGCTCCTACAATGAGCAGTTCTTC CASIGGLAGGSSYNEQFF
11 TRBJ1-6 few NA TRBV19 TGTGCCAGTACCCGCGGCGAAGCCCTCCACTTT CASTRGEALHF
12 TRBJ1-2 many NA TRBV2 TGTGCCAGCAGAGCAGAGTTCTATGGCTACACCTTC CASRAEFYGYTF
14 TRBJ2-5 NA TRBD1 TRBV5-4 TGTGCCAGCAGCCGTGACAGGGGACCAGAGACCCAGTACTTC CASSRDRGPETQYF
17 TRBJ2-1 few TRBD1 TRBV6-1 TGTGCCAGCAGTGAACTCCTCCGGACAGGGGATGGGAATGAGCAGTTCTTC CASSELLRTGDGNEQFF
11 TRBJ1-2 many NA TRBV25-1 TGTGCCAGCAGGACAGGTCGGGGCTACACCTTC CASRTGRGYTF
13 TRBJ1-5 NA NA TRBV7-9 TGTGCCAGCAGAGAGAACTTAAATCAGCCCCAGCATTTT CASRENLNQPQHF
15 TRBJ2-3 few NA TRBV4-1 TGCGCCAGCAGCCAAAATCAGATCAGCACAGATACGCAGTATTTT CASSQNQISTDTQYF
15 TRBJ1-2 NA TRBD1 TRBV2 TGTGCCAGCAGGGCCGGACAGGGGGCTGTCTATGGCTACACCTTC CASRAGQGAVYGYTF
13 TRBJ1-2 few NA TRBV7-8 TGTGCCACTACGAGGGGGTTTAGCTATGGCTACACCTTC CATTRGFSYGYTF
15 TRBJ2-3 NA TRBD2 TRBV24-1 TGTGCCACCAGTGACCCCGGGACTAAGGCAGATACGCAGTATTTT CATSDPGTKADTQYF
14 TRBJ2-7 NA NA TRBV5-1 TGCGCCAGCAGCCTTCGGGACACCCACTACGAGCAGTACTTC CASSLRDTHYEQYF
15 TRBJ2-7 NA TRBD2 TRBV6-1 TGTGCCAGCGCAAAAGGCGGGGGGGGCCCCTACGAGCAGTACTTC CASAKGGGGPYEQYF
13 TRBJ1-4 NA NA TRBV27 TGTGCCAGCACACCGGGCAGAGGGGAAAAACTGTTTTTT CASTPGRGEKLFF
15 TRBJ2-2 NA TRBD2 TRBV14 TGTGCCAGCAGCCAAGAGGGACTAAACGCCGGGGAGCTGTTTTTT CASSQEGLNAGELFF
15 TRBJ1-4 many NA TRBV7-2 TGTGCCAGCAGCTTAGAGGGGGTAGCGCACGAAAAACTGTTTTTT CASSLEGVAHEKLFF
18 TRBJ2-5 NA TRBD1 TRBV27 TGTGCCAGCAGTTCCCGGACAGGGGGAGATAAGGTCCAAGAGACCCAGTACTTC CASSSRTGGDKVQETQYF
13 TRBJ2-1 many NA TRBV19 TGTGCCAGTAGTATTAGCTCCTACAATGAGCAGTTCTTC CASSISSYNEQFF
14 TRBJ1-2 NA NA TRBV7-4 TGTGCCAGCAGCTGGGGGGGGGGAGGCTATGGCTACACCTTC CASSWGGGGYGYTF
16 TRBJ2-1 NA TRBD2 TRBV19 TGTGCCAGTAGTATAGACGGCGGGGGGCCCTACAATGAGCAGTTCTTC CASSIDGGGPYNEQFF
18 TRBJ2-3 NA NA TRBV9 TGTGCCAGCACTAAGGGGGGGGCTCCCCCTTCTAGCACAGATACGCAGTATTTT CASTKGGAPPSSTDTQYF
15 TRBJ1-1 few NA TRBV4-2 TGTGCCAGCAGCCAAGATATGCCTAGGAACACTGAAGCTTTCTTT CASSQDMPRNTEAFF